These T cell receptor beta chains were read from a single sample in a study of identical twins. MiXCR was run by TCRdb on the 5' RACE reads, yielding one entry per CDR3 protein. The table lists some 590,000 distinct CDR3 sequences, more than 9% of them singletons, with 2.5% to 3.5% in the top ten. This same sample was also part of a study on yellow fever vaccine responses in identical twins.

Sequenced material: PBMCs. The receptors originated from a woman between 18 and 29 years old in good health. Both conserved end residues are part of each CDR3. A D gene is named only where the DNA matches it firmly. Clone size is given for some rows only: seen once, a few or many times, or a class if the clone is expanded.

clone_size d_call j_call v_call cdr3_aa cdr3_nt
many TRBD1 TRBJ2-5 TRBV4-3 CASSQERQGFGQETQYF TGCGCCAGCAGCCAAGAAAGACAGGGTTTTGGCCAAGAGACCCAGTACTTC
many NA TRBJ1-4 TRBV27 CASSFGLREKLFF TGTGCCAGCAGTTTCGGGTTAAGAGAAAAACTGTTTTTT
few NA TRBJ2-4 TRBV6-1 CASSEGPLLAKNIQYF TGTGCCAGCAGTGAAGGACCTTTACTAGCCAAAAACATTCAGTACTTC
few TRBD2 TRBJ2-1 TRBV18 CASSPSVGGRLDEQFF TGTGCCAGCTCCCCGAGTGTGGGCGGGAGGTTGGATGAGCAGTTCTTC
few NA TRBJ2-1 TRBV5-1 CASSHGTLGEQFF TGCGCCAGCAGCCATGGGACTTTGGGTGAGCAGTTCTTC
many NA TRBJ2-5 TRBV5-1 CASSLALESTQYF TGCGCCAGCAGCTTGGCCCTAGAATCCACCCAGTACTTC
few TRBD2 TRBJ2-3 TRBV7-9 CASAEIAGGPPWDTQYF TGTGCCAGCGCCGAGATAGCGGGGGGGCCTCCCTGGGATACGCAGTATTTT
many NA TRBJ2-7 TRBV5-6 CASSLGNYEQYF TGTGCCAGCAGCCTAGGGAACTACGAGCAGTACTTC
few TRBD2 TRBJ2-1 TRBV4-3 CASSQDRLAGEVEQFF TGCGCCAGCAGCCAAGATCGACTAGCGGGAGAGGTTGAGCAGTTCTTC
few TRBD1 TRBJ1-5 TRBV20-1 CSARDRTGTFIDPQHF TGCAGTGCTAGAGATAGGACAGGGACCTTCATTGATCCCCAGCATTTT
NA TRBD2 TRBJ2-7 TRBV28 CASSVGLATAYEQYF TGTGCCAGCAGTGTGGGACTAGCGACCGCCTACGAGCAGTACTTC
NA NA TRBJ1-4 TRBV7-9 CASSSVTANEKLFF TGTGCCAGCAGTTCCGTTACCGCTAATGAAAAACTGTTTTTT
NA TRBD2 TRBJ2-5 TRBV20-1 CSAPLGGLETQYF TGCAGTGCTCCCTTGGGGGGGTTAGAGACCCAGTACTTC
few NA TRBJ1-2 TRBV19 CASRTRGMSDYGYTF TGTGCCAGTAGAACGAGGGGCATGTCGGACTATGGCTACACCTTC
NA NA TRBJ2-1 TRBV28 CASHSARYNEQFF TGTGCCAGCCATAGCGCCCGTTACAATGAGCAGTTCTTC
NA NA TRBJ2-7 TRBV7-2 CASSPNLNEQYF TGTGCCAGCAGCCCAAACTTAAACGAGCAGTACTTC
many TRBD1 TRBJ2-5 TRBV18 CASSPGQGGSETQYF TGTGCCAGCTCACCGGGACAGGGAGGTTCAGAGACCCAGTACTTC
few TRBD2 TRBJ2-2 TRBV5-1 CASSLLTSPYTGELFF TGCGCCAGCAGCTTACTGACTAGCCCCTACACCGGGGAGCTGTTTTTT
NA NA TRBJ2-3 TRBV13 CASSLGLATRPDTQYF TGTGCCAGCAGCTTAGGCCTTGCGACCCGGCCAGATACGCAGTATTTT
NA NA TRBJ2-2 TRBV20-1 CSAAPGEGDTGELFF TGCAGTGCTGCACCAGGGGAGGGGGACACCGGGGAGCTGTTTTTT
NA NA TRBJ2-3 TRBV28 CASSLRVQDTQYF TGTGCCAGCAGTTTAAGGGTCCAAGATACGCAGTATTTT
many TRBD2 TRBJ2-1 TRBV12-3/TRBV12-4 CASSSTSGGRSGLFF TGTGCCAGCAGTTCGACTAGCGGGGGGAGATCGGGTCTGTTCTTC
many NA TRBJ1-5 TRBV20-1 CSAKDQAQISNQPQHF TGCAGTGCTAAGGATCAGGCGCAGATTAGCAATCAGCCCCAGCATTTT
many NA TRBJ2-2 TRBV20-1 CSARGAGRTDTGELFF TGCAGTGCCCGAGGGGCAGGGAGGACGGACACCGGGGAGCTGTTTTTT
NA TRBD2 TRBJ2-1 TRBV11-2 CASSVAGVYSYNEQFF TGTGCCAGCAGCGTAGCGGGGGTGTACTCCTACAATGAGCAGTTCTTC
few NA TRBJ2-1 TRBV5-1 CASSLLSPQYNEQFF TGCGCCAGCAGCCTTCTAAGTCCTCAATACAATGAGCAGTTCTTC
few NA TRBJ2-3 TRBV4-2 CASSEGQGTDTQYF TGTGCCAGCAGCGAGGGCCAGGGCACAGATACGCAGTATTTT
many NA TRBJ2-3 TRBV29-1 CSASGLGIYTDTQYF TGCAGCGCCTCCGGTTTGGGGATCTACACAGATACGCAGTATTTT
few NA TRBJ2-4 TRBV28 CASSQRDKGPLAKNIQYF TGTGCCAGCAGCCAGAGGGACAAGGGGCCCCTAGCCAAAAACATTCAGTACTTC
few NA TRBJ2-3 TRBV29-1 CSYRDALADTQYF TGCAGCTACCGGGACGCTCTTGCAGATACGCAGTATTTT
few TRBD2 TRBJ2-7 TRBV20-1 CSARDQGGGAPEQYF TGCAGTGCTAGAGATCAAGGCGGGGGGGCCCCCGAGCAGTACTTC
NA NA TRBJ2-1 TRBV12-3/TRBV12-4 CASSLIVPSSYNEQFF TGTGCCAGCAGTTTAATAGTCCCGAGCTCCTACAATGAGCAGTTCTTC
many NA TRBJ2-7 TRBV12-3/TRBV12-4 CASTHSGYASYEQYF TGTGCCAGCACCCACTCTGGTTACGCATCCTACGAGCAGTACTTC
NA TRBD2 TRBJ2-2 TRBV20-1 CSARDVLAGNTGELFF TGCAGTGCTAGAGATGTCCTAGCGGGTAACACCGGGGAGCTGTTTTTT
few TRBD2 TRBJ2-2 TRBV7-8 CASSLQGLVTGELFF TGTGCCAGCAGCTTACAGGGACTAGTAACCGGGGAGCTGTTTTTT
few NA TRBJ2-7 TRBV12-3/TRBV12-4 CASTRQVSSYEQYF TGTGCCAGCACCCGACAGGTCAGCTCCTACGAGCAGTACTTC
many NA TRBJ2-5 TRBV29-1 CSVPVPGRQETQYF TGCAGCGTCCCAGTACCGGGACGGCAAGAGACCCAGTACTTC
few NA TRBJ1-2 TRBV7-2 CASSRTVYGYTF TGTGCCAGCAGCCGGACAGTTTATGGCTACACCTTC
many NA TRBJ2-1 TRBV5-6 CASSLSTTEQFF TGTGCCAGCAGCTTGTCGACAACCGAGCAGTTCTTC
NA TRBD1 TRBJ2-5 TRBV5-5 CASSLRTGGMYETQYF TGTGCCAGCAGCCTCCGGACAGGGGGAATGTACGAGACCCAGTACTTC
many TRBD1 TRBJ1-6 TRBV25-1 CASSEYDRGGSPLHF TGTGCCAGCAGTGAATACGACAGGGGGGGCTCACCCCTCCACTTT
NA TRBD1 TRBJ2-3 TRBV12-3/TRBV12-4 CASRGTGGITDTQYF TGTGCCAGCAGGGGGACAGGGGGAATCACAGATACGCAGTATTTT
once NA TRBJ2-1 TRBV1 CTSEASVYNEQFF TGCACCAGCGAGGCTAGCGTCTACAATGAGCAGTTCTTC
NA NA TRBJ1-1 TRBV7-2 CASSRLSVGNVDAFF TGTGCCAGCAGCCGACTATCGGTAGGGAATGTAGATGCTTTCTTT
NA TRBD1 TRBJ2-7 TRBV5-4 CASSPGTGVLSYEQYF TGTGCCAGCAGCCCCGGGACAGGGGTCCTCTCCTACGAGCAGTACTTC
few TRBD2 TRBJ2-5 TRBV28 CASSLGGGIRETQYF TGTGCCAGCAGTTTGGGGGGGGGGATTCGGGAGACCCAGTACTTC
many TRBD1 TRBJ1-5 TRBV7-9 CASSSTGENQPQHF TGTGCCAGCAGCTCGACAGGGGAGAATCAGCCCCAGCATTTT
many TRBD1 TRBJ2-7 TRBV7-9 CASSLADREFYEQYF TGTGCCAGCAGCTTAGCCGACAGGGAGTTTTACGAGCAGTACTTC
few NA TRBJ2-3 TRBV25-1 CASGALDTQYF TGTGCCAGCGGAGCTCTAGATACGCAGTATTTT
NA TRBD2 TRBJ2-2 TRBV20-1 CSARRASGRAQDGELFF TGCAGTGCTAGAAGGGCCAGCGGGAGGGCCCAGGACGGGGAGCTGTTTTTT
many NA TRBJ1-4 TRBV10-3 CAISESSGSGGKLFF TGTGCCATCAGTGAGTCGTCCGGTTCGGGGGGAAAACTGTTTTTT
many NA TRBJ2-7 TRBV12-3/TRBV12-4 CASSLRFDTYEQYF TGTGCCAGCAGTTTAAGGTTCGACACCTACGAGCAGTACTTC
few NA TRBJ2-7 TRBV20-1 CSARMGLLYEQYF TGCAGTGCTAGAATGGGGCTGCTCTACGAGCAGTACTTC
many NA TRBJ2-5 TRBV20-1 CSASQNPGTQYF TGCAGTGCTAGCCAGAACCCCGGGACCCAGTACTTC